This TCR beta chain was identified during a study of metastatic and nonmetastatic thyroid tumors (dated by TCRdb to about 2020). The study in broad terms: For patients with malignant and with benign thyroid disease, the researchers compared repertoires between peripheral blood samples and tumor or nodule tissue samples. What the study reported, not specific to this receptor: In both blood and tumor samples, malignant tumors were reported to have significantly higher TCR beta diversity than benign nodules.

About this clone: Its binding antigen is unknown. Compared with germline, one end of the junction differs, possibly owing to a read error.

The cysteine opens and the phenylalanine closes a CDR3 of 18 amino acids. The only DNA kept is the CDR3, 54 bases in frame from the first base. In the germline V gene, CDR1 corresponds to SGHAT and CDR2 to FQNNGV. None of the patients had been given any treatment before thyroid surgery. Patient clinical samples collected from the early 2010s to the late 2010s were retrospectively analysed using T-cell receptor beta sequencing. Library prep was done by PCR. Instrument used: Illumina HiSeq 4000. High-throughput sequencing was used to profile the TCR beta-chain CDR3 region of each patient. The paper's data handling went like this. The researchers built a classifier to tell apart papillary thyroid cancer patients with distant metastasis, based on CDR3 differences among clinicopathological groups. To measure repertoire diversity the researchers used the Shannon index, while the Morisita-Horn index served to gauge how similar the tumor and blood repertoires were. The raw public reads went through TCRdb reprocessing: fastp at Q25, MiXCR clone calling, in-frame beta chains kept. V and J calls and clone size were set by TCRdb, not the authors. The sample data list fewer than 55,000 clones, and roughly 15% of these were observed just once. The ten top clones hold approximately 23% of the sample.

This sequence uses TRBV11-2 and TRBJ2-3, with 7 bases matching TRBD2. Sequencing was performed on blood. This sequence originates from a female donor with papillary thyroid cancer or a benign thyroid nodule (not recorded which). Some clones in this sample may be carry-over from other donors' samples. The sequence in DNA is TGTGCCAGCACCTCTCACCCCTCTCTAGCGGTGAGCACATATACGCAGTATTTT. Its amino acids are CASTSHPSLAVSTYTQYF.